The clone carrying this T cell receptor beta chain was seen at least ten times. This sample was included in a study of identical twins. The CDR3 extends over 17 amino acids. Germline CDR1 is MNHEY and CDR2 is SMNVEV (reference sequence). The V segment lost 0 bases and the J segment 7 bases; nucleotides outside the gene matches: 12. TCRdb ran MiXCR on the 5' RACE reads and lists one entry per CDR3 protein. Of about 260,000 distinct CDR3 sequences in the sample, roughly 7% were seen once. This sample was also put to use in a study of yellow fever vaccine responses in identical twins.

The sequenced material came from memory (CD45RO+) T cells sorted from blood. This sequence originates from a woman aged 18-29 years in good health. The V gene is TRBV27, the J gene TRBJ2-1, with 7 bases that match TRBD2. As DNA, the CDR3 is TGTGCCAGCAGTTTATCGAAAGGCGGGAGCTCAGGAAATGAGCAGTTCTTC. Translated, it gives CASSLSKGGSSGNEQFF.